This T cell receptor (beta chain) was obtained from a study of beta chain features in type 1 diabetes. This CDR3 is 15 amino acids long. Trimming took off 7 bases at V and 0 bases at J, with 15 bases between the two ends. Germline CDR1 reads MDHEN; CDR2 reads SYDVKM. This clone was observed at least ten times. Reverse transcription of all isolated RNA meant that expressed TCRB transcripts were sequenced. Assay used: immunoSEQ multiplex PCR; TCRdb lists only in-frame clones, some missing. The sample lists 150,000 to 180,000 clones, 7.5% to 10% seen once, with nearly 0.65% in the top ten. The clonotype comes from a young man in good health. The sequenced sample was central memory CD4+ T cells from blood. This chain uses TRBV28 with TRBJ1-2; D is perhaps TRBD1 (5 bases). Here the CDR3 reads CASKGYGGTNYGYTF. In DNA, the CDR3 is TGTGCCAGCAAGGGGTACGGCGGTACTAACTATGGCTACACCTTC.